This T cell receptor (beta chain) was identified during a study of blood T cell repertoires in COVID-19. This clone showed up just a few times. The junction departs from germline at one end; a sequencing error may be responsible. CDR3 length: 11 residues. Germline V lookup: CDR1 DFQATT, CDR2 SNEGSKA (reference sequence). Repertoires were generated with immunoSEQ multiplex PCR, while TCRdb's copy carries only in-frame clones and drops some. The data show some 68,000 clones, approximately 87% seen once. This chain links TRBV20-1 with TRBJ2-7, with TRBD2 matching 16 bases. The receptor was derived from a man in his fifties with active COVID-19. The sample consisted of peripheral blood. CDR3 sequence (DNA): TGCAGGTTTCAGGGACTAGCGGGAGGGCACTTC. Its translation is CRFQGLAGGHF.